The subject of this entry is one T cell receptor beta chain. Its target is unknown. This CDR3 contains 13 residues. The germline V gene encodes CDR1 LGHDT and CDR2 YNNKEL (reference sequence). Trimming removed 3 bases from V and 10 bases from J, with 15 bases in between. Only in-frame clones appear in the TCRdb table, and some are missing; sequencing was by immunoSEQ multiplex PCR. The table lists around 100,000 clones, about nine tenths of them singletons. The data originate from a study of T cell responses to AZD1222 COVID-19 vaccine. Findings and limits, study-wide: Seropositive AZD1222 recipients at baseline numbered only five to seven. Researchers report vaccine-associated CD4 TCRs spanning spike, with dominance at 160-218 and 743-854.

This TCR came from an adult in good health. The material sequenced was peripheral blood, taken on day 0 of AZD1222 vaccination. The V and J genes are TRBV3-1 (or the pseudogene TRBV3-2) and TRBJ1-1; D is unclear. CDR3 amino acids: CASSQARGEVAFF. The CDR3 nucleotides are TGTGCCAGCAGCCAGGCCCGGGGTGAGGTAGCTTTCTTT.